This T cell receptor (beta chain) was observed in a study of beta chain features in type 1 diabetes. Turning to the study itself: The examined sorted cells totaled around 100 million across samples.

All of the isolated RNA was reverse transcribed, so expressed TCRB transcripts were sequenced. Sequenced naive, central memory and regulatory T cell samples produced an average of about 3.6 million reads. Data came from immunoSEQ multiplex PCR; TCRdb stores just in-frame clones and leaves some out. The sample includes around 150,000 clones, almost 65% of them seen just once. Study-level findings and limits: All four CD4+ subsets of Type 1 diabetes patients contained TCRB CDR3s that were moderately but significantly shorter. Compared with healthy donors, patients appeared to share more similar naive, central memory and regulatory TCRB repertoires.

This clone appeared a few times. As yet, its antigen is unknown. In all sorted populations, purity surpassed 98%. Trimming at V came to 6 bases and at J to 4 bases, leaving 14 bases not matched to a gene. The CDR3 totals 15 residues. Germline V gene data show CDR1 as SQVTM and CDR2 as ANQGSEA. The chain is built from TRBV29-1 and TRBJ2-5; 7 bases map to TRBD1. The source of this sequence is a man aged 25 to 40 with type 1 diabetes. The sequencing sample was made of naive CD4+ T cells from blood. Written as DNA, the CDR3 is TGCAGCGTCCCCAGGGACAGTTGGGCGGGAGAGACCCAGTACTTC. It is translated as CSVPRDSWAGETQYF.